Listed here are 27 T cell receptor beta chains from one sample, sequenced in a study of OX40 agonist ivuxolimab in advanced cancers. Libraries were prepared by immunoSEQ multiplex PCR; TCRdb keeps only in-frame clonotypes and omits some of them. The data hold 75,000 to 90,000 clones, with around nine tenths observed a single time. The sample in question was CD4+ or CD8+ T cells sorted from blood, obtained in a trial of the OX40 agonist ivuxolimab. These TCRs come from an adult with an advanced solid tumor such as melanoma, head and neck, liver or kidney cancer.

The rearrangement joins TRBV30 to TRBJ2-3, with TRBD2 matching over 7 bases. V lost 5 bases to trimming and J lost 0 bases; unmatched junction nucleotides: 5. CDR1 is GTSNPN, CDR2 SVGIG, per germline (reference sequence). The CDR3 length is 14 residues. The CDR3 region is CAWGAGESTDTQYF. The CDR3 DNA reads as TGTGCCTGGGGCGCGGGGGAAAGCACAGATACGCAGTATTTT.

V is TRBV4-3 and J is TRBJ2-3, with 7 bases identical to TRBD2. CDR1 and CDR2 (germline): LGHNA, YSLEER. J gave up 0 bases and V 4 bases, and 10 bases lay outside the gene matches. This CDR3 is 17 amino acids long. In nucleotides, the CDR3 is TGCGCCAGCAGCCCCTCAAGGGGAGGGAGTAGCACAGATACGCAGTATTTT. Amino acid sequence: CASSPSRGGSSTDTQYF.

This rearrangement joins TRBV5-1 to TRBJ2-1; 9 bases are a match to TRBD1. The V and J ends lost 4 bases and 7 bases, in that order; junction bases with no gene match: 9. In germline, CDR1 is SGHRS, CDR2 YFSETQ. The CDR3 runs 15 residues. CDR3 loop: CASSALGQGLNEQFF. As DNA, the CDR3 is TGCGCCAGCAGCGCTCTGGGACAGGGATTAAATGAGCAGTTCTTC. Full variable domain (missing parts from reference TRBV5-1 and TRBJ2-1): KAGVTQTPRYLIKTRGQQVTLSCSPISGHRSVSWYQQTPGQGLQFLFEYFSETQRNKGNFPGRFSGRQFSNSRSEMNVSTLELGDSALYLCASSALGQGLNEQFFGPGTRLTVL.

The chain uses TRBV21-1 and TRBJ1-1; the table's D call, TRBD1, was not checked against the DNA. TRBV21-1 counts as a pseudogene. The CDR3 loop spans 17 amino acids. CDR3 coding DNA: TGTGCCAGCAGCAAAGATCATGTAGGGGAAATGAACACTGAAGCTTTCTTT. Amino acid sequence: CASSKDHVGEMNTEAFF.

The chain links TRBV29-1 to TRBJ1-1, with unresolved D. The CDR3 loop spans 13 amino acids. Per the germline V gene, CDR1 is SQVTM and CDR2 is ANQGSEA. The germline V and J ends were trimmed by 4 bases and 0 bases, with 9 bases remaining between them. CDR3 protein: CSVGRSLNTEAFF. CDR3 DNA: TGCAGCGTTGGAAGGAGTTTGAACACTGAAGCTTTCTTT.

The CDR3 region has the DNA TGTGCCAGCAGCCCAGCCCTCGGATCCGAGCAGTACTTC. This gives the protein CASSPALGSEQYF. The V and J genes are TRBV11-3 and TRBJ2-7, with D unclear. Trimming took 5 bases from V and 6 from J, leaving 14 bases between them. CDR3 length equals 13 residues. Germline V CDR1 and CDR2: SGHNT, YENEEA.

This chain joins TRBV23-1 and TRBJ1-4, with 7 bases lining up with TRBD1. TRBV23-1 is reported as an ORF; its role is uncertain. The CDR3 totals 19 residues. Trimming removed 6 bases from V and 0 bases from J; junction bases left unmatched: 16. The CDR3 here is CASSYWDRDPLATNEKLFF. In nucleotides, the CDR3 is TGCGCCAGCAGCTACTGGGACAGAGATCCCCTTGCAACTAATGAAAAACTGTTTTTT.

V and J are TRBV5-1 and TRBJ2-3; 7 positions match TRBD2. Germline values: CDR1 SGHRS, CDR2 YFSETQ. V was clipped by 0 bases and J by 6 bases; unmatched bases: 4. The CDR3 length is 14 residues. This CDR3 is CASSLGAGADTQYF. The CDR3 nucleotides are TGCGCCAGCAGCTTGGGGGCGGGAGCTGATACGCAGTATTTT. Full variable domain (rest looked up from reference TRBV5-1 and TRBJ2-3): KAGVTQTPRYLIKTRGQQVTLSCSPISGHRSVSWYQQTPGQGLQFLFEYFSETQRNKGNFPGRFSGRQFSNSRSEMNVSTLELGDSALYLCASSLGAGADTQYFGPGTRLTVL.

The J gene is TRBJ1-1, the V gene TRBV19; TRBD1 is a possible D gene (5 bases). Trimming removed 5 bases from V and 0 bases from J, with 13 bases in between. CDR1 and CDR2 from the germline V gene are LNHDA and SQIVND (reference sequence). This CDR3 contains 15 residues. The CDR3 is CASSPWRGLNTEAFF. The DNA for the CDR3 is TGTGCCAGTAGTCCATGGCGGGGGTTGAACACTGAAGCTTTCTTT.

The chain is built from TRBV7-9 and TRBJ1-1, with TRBD1 matching 8 bases. Germline trimming cut 4 bases from V and 2 bases from J; bases unmatched to any gene: 3. Germline values: CDR1 SEHNR, CDR2 FQNEAQ (reference sequence). The CDR3 length is 14 residues. CDR3 protein: CASSSQGANTEAFF. The CDR3 nucleotides read TGTGCCAGCAGCTCTCAGGGGGCAAACACTGAAGCTTTCTTT. Complete variable domain (other parts from reference TRBV7-9 and TRBJ1-1): DTGVSQNPRHKITKRGQNVTFRCDPISEHNRLYWYRQTLGQGPEFLTYFQNEAQLEKSRLLSDRFSAERPKGSFSTLEIQRTEQGDSAMYLCASSSQGANTEAFFGQGTRLTVV.

The chain joins TRBV2 to TRBJ1-5; 11 positions agree with TRBD1. The germline gives CDR1 SNHLY, CDR2 FYNNEI. V was pared by 6 bases and J by 0 bases, with 7 bases of the junction left unmatched. The CDR3 is made up of 17 amino acids. Here the CDR3 DNA reads TGTGCCAGCAGGGGTCCGGGACAGGGGGATAGCAATCAGCCCCAGCATTTT. This sequence encodes CASRGPGQGDSNQPQHF.

V is TRBV7-9 and J is TRBJ2-1; 8 nucleotides match TRBD2. The germline V gene has CDR1 SEHNR and CDR2 FQNEAQ (reference sequence). The V gene end was trimmed by 5 bases and the J gene end by 4 bases; junction bases not matched to a gene: 7. This CDR3 has 15 residues. CDR3 region: CASSPRAGGYNEQFF. The CDR3 DNA follows: TGTGCCAGCAGCCCCCGGGCGGGGGGATACAATGAGCAGTTCTTC.

V and J are TRBV19 and TRBJ2-2, with 9 bases that match TRBD2. CDR3 length: 14 amino acids. Trimming at V came to 10 bases and at J to 7 bases, leaving 10 bases not matched to a gene. Germline assignment: CDR1 LNHDA and CDR2 SQIVND (reference sequence). CDR3 sequence (DNA): TGTGCCACCTACGGGCTAGCGGGACACGGGGAGCTGTTTTTT. Protein: CATYGLAGHGELFF.

The chain's CDR3 is CASSLRGSYNEQFF. CDR3 coding DNA: TGTGCCAGCAGCTTGCGCGGCAGCTACAATGAGCAGTTCTTC. The rearrangement joins TRBV7-9 to TRBJ2-1; no clear D gene. Trimming left V 3 bases short and J 3 bases short, with 9 bases between. The CDR3 covers 14 residues. CDR1 is SEHNR and CDR2 is FQNEAQ in the germline V gene (reference sequence).

V usage is TRBV6-5 and J usage is TRBJ2-7; no reliable D call. The CDR3 totals 11 residues. Germline V CDR1 and CDR2: MNHEY, SVGAGI. Trimming stripped 0 bases from V and 6 bases from J, with 3 bases between. As DNA, the CDR3 is TGTGCCAGCAGTTACTCGAGCGAGCAGTACTTC. Protein product: CASSYSSEQYF.

The V gene is TRBV6-1, the J gene TRBJ2-3; D may be TRBD1 (6 bases). The CDR3 is 13 residues long. Germline CDR1 reads MNHNS; CDR2 reads SASEGT. Trimming removed 7 bases at V and 6 bases at J, with 14 bases between. The CDR3 protein is CASKQGGVDTQYF. In DNA form, the CDR3 reads TGTGCCAGCAAACAGGGTGGTGTTGATACGCAGTATTTT.

The sample holds one count of this clone. The chain has TRBV28 and TRBJ1-2, with 8 positions matching TRBD1. Germline trimming cut 1 base from V and 6 bases from J; bases unmatched to any gene: 4. This CDR3 has 14 amino acids. Germline CDR1 and CDR2: MDHEN and SYDVKM. In DNA, the CDR3 is TGTGCCAGCAGTTTATCAGGGGGCGTAAATGGCTACACCTTC. This sequence encodes CASSLSGGVNGYTF.

This clone came up once. The chain employs TRBV5-1 and TRBJ2-5; 9 bases align to TRBD2. Losses at the gene ends were 0 bases for V and 3 bases for J; bases not matched to a gene: 3. CDR3 size: 15 residues. CDR1 and CDR2 from the germline V gene are SGHRS and YFSETQ. In nucleotides, the CDR3 is TGCGCCAGCAGCTTGGATGGCGGGGGGGAAGAGACCCAGTACTTC. Amino acid sequence: CASSLDGGGEETQYF.

This clone was counted once. The chain has TRBV9 and TRBJ2-1, with 12 bases aligning to TRBD2. The ends lost 3 bases at V and 4 bases at J; junction bases unmatched: 2. The CDR3 runs 15 residues. The germline gives CDR1 SGDLS, CDR2 YYNGEE. The CDR3 sequence is CASSGGTSGYNEQFF. For the CDR3, the DNA is TGTGCCAGCAGCGGGGGGACTAGCGGGTACAATGAGCAGTTCTTC.

In DNA, the CDR3 is TGTGCCAGCAGTCTAGGAGGGGGGCAAGAGACCCAGTACTTC. As protein: CASSLGGGQETQYF. The chain has TRBV28 and TRBJ2-5; D might be TRBD1 or TRBD2, each matching 6 bases. V gave up 5 bases and J gave up 2 bases, with 12 bases separating them. Germline CDR1 is MDHEN and CDR2 is SYDVKM. The CDR3 consists of 14 residues.

This clone has just one count. V gene TRBV20-1 combines with J gene TRBJ2-1; D ambiguous. The V end lost 3 bases, the J end lost 7 bases, and 4 bases lay between the germline ends. Germline V gene data show CDR1 as DFQATT and CDR2 as SNEGSKA (reference sequence). The CDR3 extends over 10 amino acids. This CDR3 reads CSASTNEQFF. In DNA form, the CDR3 reads TGCAGTGCTAGTACGAATGAGCAGTTCTTC.

For this clone: Other DNA sequences in the sample encode the same CDR3. The genes are TRBV5-1 and TRBJ2-3; D may be TRBD1 or TRBD2 (6 bases each). This CDR3 region has 16 residues. V shed 2 bases and J shed 0 bases, with 13 bases lying between them. CDR1 SGHRS and CDR2 YFSETQ come from the germline V gene. This CDR3 is CASSLGTGTSTDTQYF. DNA for the CDR3: TGCGCCAGCAGCTTAGGTACAGGGACTAGCACAGATACGCAGTATTTT.

The V call is TRBV5-8, the J call TRBJ2-7, with TRBD1 identical over 11 bases. Germline CDR1 is SGHTS and CDR2 is YDEGEE. The V gene end was trimmed by 4 bases and the J gene end by 6 bases; junction bases not matched to a gene: 9. This CDR3 has 15 amino acids. CDR3 amino acids: CASSQGQGAPSEQYF. The CDR3 bases are TGTGCCAGCAGCCAAGGACAGGGGGCGCCGAGCGAGCAGTACTTC. Drawing the rest from reference TRBV5-8 and TRBJ2-7, the complete variable domain is EAGVTQSPTHLIKTRGQQATLRCSPISGHTSVYWYQQALGLGLQFLLWYDEGEERNRGNFPPRFSGRQFPNYSSELNVNALELEDSALYLCASSQGQGAPSEQYFGPGTRLTVT.

The gene calls are TRBV7-2 and TRBJ2-1; D is perhaps TRBD2 (6 bases). The CDR3 runs to 15 residues. The V gene lost 1 base and the J gene lost 4 bases, with 11 bases spanning the gap. Germline V lookup: CDR1 SGHTA, CDR2 FQGNSA. In DNA form, the CDR3 reads TGTGCCAGCAGCTTAGGGCTAGCGCGTTACAATGAGCAGTTCTTC. This translates into CASSLGLARYNEQFF.

The chain combines TRBV6-5 with TRBJ1-1, with 7 bases fitting TRBD1. The junction had 3 bases not matched to a gene; V was cut back by 6 bases and J by 8 bases. Germline assignment: CDR1 MNHEY and CDR2 SVGAGI. CDR3 size: 11 residues. This chain's CDR3 is CASSRDSEAFF. The CDR3 DNA reads as TGTGCCAGCAGCCGGGACAGCGAAGCTTTCTTT.

The chain uses TRBV18 and TRBJ2-3, with TRBD2 matching over 10 bases. CDR3 length: 17 residues. CDR1 and CDR2 from the germline V gene are KGHSH and LQKENI. J was trimmed by 5 bases and V by 0 bases; bases with no gene match: 8. CDR3 protein: CASSPPALAGVKDTQYF. Here the CDR3 DNA reads TGTGCCAGCTCACCACCGGCCCTAGCGGGAGTCAAAGATACGCAGTATTTT.

The rearrangement links TRBV10-1 to TRBJ2-3, with TRBD2 matching over 11 bases. Germline V gene lookup returns CDR1 WNHNN and CDR2 SYGVQD (reference sequence). This CDR3 spans 16 amino acids. Trimming cost V 1 base and J 3 bases; bases outside gene matches: 3. The CDR3 nucleotides read TGCGCCAGCAGTGAGTGGGGACTAGCGGAGACAGATACGCAGTATTTT. Amino acid sequence: CASSEWGLAETDTQYF.